This paragraph reports one TCR beta chain. It was CD45RO-negative cells, positively selected for CCR7, that made up naive CD8 cells, with terminally differentiated effector memory CD45RA+ cells excluded. These data are taken from a study of shared clonotypes between healthy human individuals. This CDR3 has 16 amino acids. Trimming cost V 10 bases and J 2 bases, with 21 bases left between them. Germline lookup yields CDR1 LNHDA and CDR2 SQIVND (reference sequence). Produced via immunoSEQ multiplex PCR; TCRdb's table is partial and in-frame only. Of millions of clones listed, just under 95% are singletons.

The sequence derives from a man younger than 30 in good health. V usage is TRBV19 and J usage is TRBJ2-1; D uncertain. Specimen: naive CD8+ T cells sorted from blood. This CDR3 is CATKPEALLTYNEQFF. The CDR3 coding sequence is TGTGCCACAAAACCCGAGGCCCTTTTAACCTACAATGAGCAGTTCTTC.